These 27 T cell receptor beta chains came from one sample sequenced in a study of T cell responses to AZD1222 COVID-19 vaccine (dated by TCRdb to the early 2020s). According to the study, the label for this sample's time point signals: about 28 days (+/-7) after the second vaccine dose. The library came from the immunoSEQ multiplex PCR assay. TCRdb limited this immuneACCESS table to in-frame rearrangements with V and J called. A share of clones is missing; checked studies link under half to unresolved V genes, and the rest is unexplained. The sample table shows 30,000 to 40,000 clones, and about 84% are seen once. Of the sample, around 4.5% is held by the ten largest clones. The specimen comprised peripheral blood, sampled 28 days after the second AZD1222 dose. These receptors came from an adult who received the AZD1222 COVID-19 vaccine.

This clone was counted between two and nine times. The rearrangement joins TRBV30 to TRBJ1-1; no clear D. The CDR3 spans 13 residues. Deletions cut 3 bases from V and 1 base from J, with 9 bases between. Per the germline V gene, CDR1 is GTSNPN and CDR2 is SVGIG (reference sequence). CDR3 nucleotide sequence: TGTGCCTGGAGGGGTCACAGGAACACTGAAGCTTTCTTT. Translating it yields CAWRGHRNTEAFF.

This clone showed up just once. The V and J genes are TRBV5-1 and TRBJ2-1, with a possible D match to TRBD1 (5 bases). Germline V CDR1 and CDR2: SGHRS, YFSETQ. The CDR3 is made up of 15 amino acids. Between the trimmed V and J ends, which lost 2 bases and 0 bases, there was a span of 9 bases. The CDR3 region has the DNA TGCGCCAGCAGCTTAGGACAACACTCCTACAATGAGCAGTTCTTC. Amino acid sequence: CASSLGQHSYNEQFF.

The DNA of the CDR3 is TGTGCCTGGATTCTCGGTGGAAAACTGTTTTTT. It codes for CAWILGGKLFF. The J gene is TRBJ1-4, the V gene TRBV30, with unresolved D. CDR1 and CDR2 (germline): GTSNPN, SVGIG (reference sequence). V was pared by 4 bases and J by 10 bases, with 10 bases between. The CDR3 loop spans 11 amino acids.

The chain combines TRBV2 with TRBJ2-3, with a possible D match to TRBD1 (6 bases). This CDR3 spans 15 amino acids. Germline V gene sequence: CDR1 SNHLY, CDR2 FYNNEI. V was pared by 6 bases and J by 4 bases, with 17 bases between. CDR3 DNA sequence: TGTGCCAGCAGGACCGGCCTCAGGGGCGCAGATACGCAGTATTTT. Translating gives CASRTGLRGADTQYF.

CDR3 sequence (DNA): TGTGCCAGCAGCTTGGAGGGACAGGCCTCCTACAATGAGCAGTTCTTC. Amino acid sequence: CASSLEGQASYNEQFF. V usage is TRBV5-5 and J usage is TRBJ2-1; 8 bases agree with TRBD1. Germline lookup yields CDR1 SGHKS and CDR2 YYEKEE (reference sequence). This CDR3 contains 16 residues. V shed 0 bases and J 0 bases; nucleotides not matched to a gene: 2.

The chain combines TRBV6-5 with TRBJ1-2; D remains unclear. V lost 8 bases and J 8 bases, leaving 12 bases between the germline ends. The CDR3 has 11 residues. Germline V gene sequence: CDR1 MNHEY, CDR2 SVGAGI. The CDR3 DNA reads TGTGCCAGCCAACTTGGTAGAGGCTACACCTTC. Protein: CASQLGRGYTF.

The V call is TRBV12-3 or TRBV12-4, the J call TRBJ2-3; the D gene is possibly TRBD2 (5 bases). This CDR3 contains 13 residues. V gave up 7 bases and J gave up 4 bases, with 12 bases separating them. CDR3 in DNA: TGTGCCAGCATCCGAGGGCCCGCAGATACGCAGTATTTT. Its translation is CASIRGPADTQYF.

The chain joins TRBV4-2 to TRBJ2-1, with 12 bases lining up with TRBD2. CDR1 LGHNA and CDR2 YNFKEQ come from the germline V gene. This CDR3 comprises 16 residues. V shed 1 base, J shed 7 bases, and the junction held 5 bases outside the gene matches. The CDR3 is CASSQVITSGRNEQFF. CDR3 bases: TGTGCCAGCAGCCAAGTAATAACTAGCGGGAGGAATGAGCAGTTCTTC.

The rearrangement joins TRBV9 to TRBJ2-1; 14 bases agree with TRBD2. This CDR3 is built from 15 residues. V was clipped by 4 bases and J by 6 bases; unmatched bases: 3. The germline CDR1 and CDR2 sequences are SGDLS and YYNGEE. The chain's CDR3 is CASSPTSGRANEQFF. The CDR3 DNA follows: TGTGCCAGCAGCCCGACTAGCGGGAGGGCCAATGAGCAGTTCTTC.

CDR3 nucleotides: TGTGCCAGTAAGGCAGGGCTTCATCAGCCCCAGCATTTT. It translates to CASKAGLHQPQHF. The V and J genes are TRBV19 and TRBJ1-5; tentatively, D is TRBD1 (5 bases). CDR1 and CDR2 from the germline V gene are LNHDA and SQIVND (reference sequence). CDR3 length equals 13 residues. Deletions cut 7 bases from V and 5 bases from J, with 12 bases between.

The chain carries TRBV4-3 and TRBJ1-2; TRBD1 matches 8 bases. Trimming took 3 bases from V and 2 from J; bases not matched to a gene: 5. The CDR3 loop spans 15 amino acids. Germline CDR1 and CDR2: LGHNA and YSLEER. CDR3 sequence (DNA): TGCGCCAGCAGCCAGTCGACAGGGGCGAACTATGGCTACACCTTC. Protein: CASSQSTGANYGYTF.

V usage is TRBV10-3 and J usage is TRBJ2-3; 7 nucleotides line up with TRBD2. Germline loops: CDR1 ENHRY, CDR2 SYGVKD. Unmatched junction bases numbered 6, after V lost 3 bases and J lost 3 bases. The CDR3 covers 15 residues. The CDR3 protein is CAISEPAGVTDTQYF. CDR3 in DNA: TGTGCCATCAGTGAACCCGCGGGAGTAACAGATACGCAGTATTTT.

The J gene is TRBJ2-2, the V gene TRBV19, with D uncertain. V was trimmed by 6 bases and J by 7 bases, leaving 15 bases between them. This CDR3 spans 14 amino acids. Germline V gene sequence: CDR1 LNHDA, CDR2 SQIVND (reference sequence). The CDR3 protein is CASSSTPSYGELFF. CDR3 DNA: TGTGCCAGTAGCTCGACCCCTTCGTACGGGGAGCTGTTTTTT.

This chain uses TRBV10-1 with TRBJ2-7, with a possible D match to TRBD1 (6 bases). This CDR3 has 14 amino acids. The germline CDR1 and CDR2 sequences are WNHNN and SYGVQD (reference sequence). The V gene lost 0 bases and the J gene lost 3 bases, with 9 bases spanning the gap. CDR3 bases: TGCGCCAGCAGTGAGTCAACAGGGCGCTACGAGCAGTACTTC. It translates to CASSESTGRYEQYF.

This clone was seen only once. The DNA for the CDR3 is TGTGCCAGCACCCACCAAATATCGACGAATGAGCAGTTCTTC. Encoded protein: CASTHQISTNEQFF. The chain uses TRBV28 and TRBJ2-1; D gene ambiguous. Trimming removed 7 bases from V and 7 bases from J, with 17 bases in between. The CDR3 runs 14 residues. Germline V gives CDR1 MDHEN, CDR2 SYDVKM.

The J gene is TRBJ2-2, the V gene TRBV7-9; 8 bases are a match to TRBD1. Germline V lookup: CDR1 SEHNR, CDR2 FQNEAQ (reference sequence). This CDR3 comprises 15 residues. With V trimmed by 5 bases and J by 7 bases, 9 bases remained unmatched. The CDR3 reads CASSVGTGGIGELFF. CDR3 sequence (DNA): TGTGCCAGCAGCGTCGGGACAGGTGGTATCGGGGAGCTGTTTTTT. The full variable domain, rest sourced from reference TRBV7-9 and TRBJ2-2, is DTGVSQNPRHKITKRGQNVTFRCDPISEHNRLYWYRQTLGQGPEFLTYFQNEAQLEKSRLLSDRFSAERPKGSFSTLEIQRTEQGDSAMYLCASSVGTGGIGELFFGEGSRLTVL.

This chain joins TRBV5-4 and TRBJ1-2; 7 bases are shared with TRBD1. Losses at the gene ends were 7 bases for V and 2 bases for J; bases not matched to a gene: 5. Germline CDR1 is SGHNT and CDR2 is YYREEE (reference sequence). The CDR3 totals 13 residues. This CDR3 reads CASGDRANYGYTF. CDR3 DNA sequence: TGTGCCAGCGGCGACAGGGCCAACTATGGCTACACCTTC.

DNA for the CDR3: TGTGCCAGCAGCTTAGAAGATACGCAGTATTTT. This codes for CASSLEDTQYF. The chain combines TRBV7-2 with TRBJ2-3; D not resolved. Between the trimmed V and J ends, which lost 1 base and 5 bases, there was a span of 1 base. The CDR3 is made up of 11 amino acids. The V gene's germline CDR1 is SGHTA and CDR2 FQGNSA. The complete variable domain, with remaining parts taken from reference TRBV7-2 and TRBJ2-3, reads GAGVSQSPSNKVTEKGKDVELRCDPISGHTALYWYRQSLGQGLEFLIYFQGNSAPDKSGLPSDRFSAERTGGSVSTLTIQRTQQEDSAVYLCASSLEDTQYFGPGTRLTVL.

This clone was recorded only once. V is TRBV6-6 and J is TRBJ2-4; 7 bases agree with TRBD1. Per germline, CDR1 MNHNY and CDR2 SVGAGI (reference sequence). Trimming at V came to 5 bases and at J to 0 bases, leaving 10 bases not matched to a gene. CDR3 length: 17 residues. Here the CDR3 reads CASSPSGQPRAKNIQYF. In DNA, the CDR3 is TGTGCCAGCAGTCCCTCGGGACAGCCTAGAGCCAAAAACATTCAGTACTTC.

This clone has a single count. Written as DNA, the CDR3 is TGTGCCTGGAAGAGGCAGAGGGACACTGAAGCTTTCTTT. As protein: CAWKRQRDTEAFF. The rearrangement links TRBV30 to TRBJ1-1; D is ambiguous. V lost 4 bases, J lost 3 bases, and 12 bases lay in between. Germline V gene data show CDR1 as GTSNPN and CDR2 as SVGIG (reference sequence). This CDR3 contains 13 residues. Full variable domain (outside the CDR3, taken from reference TRBV30 and TRBJ1-1): SQTIHQWPATLVQPVGSPLSLECTVEGTSNPNLYWYRQAAGRGLQLLFYSVGIGQISSEVPQNLSASRPQDRQFILSSKKLLLSDSGFYLCAWKRQRDTEAFFGQGTRLTVV.

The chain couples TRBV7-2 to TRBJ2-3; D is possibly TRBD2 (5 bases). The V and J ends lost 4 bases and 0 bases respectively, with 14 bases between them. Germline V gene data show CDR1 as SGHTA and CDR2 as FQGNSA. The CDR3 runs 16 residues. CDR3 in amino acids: CASSSIRRASTDTQYF. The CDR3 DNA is TGTGCCAGCAGCTCTATAAGGCGGGCCAGCACAGATACGCAGTATTTT.

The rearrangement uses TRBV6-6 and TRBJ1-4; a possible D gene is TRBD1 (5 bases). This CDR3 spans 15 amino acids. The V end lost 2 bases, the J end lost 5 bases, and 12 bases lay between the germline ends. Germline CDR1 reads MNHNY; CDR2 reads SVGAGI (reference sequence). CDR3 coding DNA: TGTGCCAGCAGTTACATTGACAGCTCCAATGAAAAACTGTTTTTT. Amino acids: CASSYIDSSNEKLFF.

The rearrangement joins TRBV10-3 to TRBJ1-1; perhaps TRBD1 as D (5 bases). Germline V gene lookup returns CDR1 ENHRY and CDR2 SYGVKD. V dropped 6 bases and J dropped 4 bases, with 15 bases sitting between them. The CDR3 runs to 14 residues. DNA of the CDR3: TGTGCCATCAGCCAGGGCCGCCTGGTCACTGAAGCTTTCTTT. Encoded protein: CAISQGRLVTEAFF.

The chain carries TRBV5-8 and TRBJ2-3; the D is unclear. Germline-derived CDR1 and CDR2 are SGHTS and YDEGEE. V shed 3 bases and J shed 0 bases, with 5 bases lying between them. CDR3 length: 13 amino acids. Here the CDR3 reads CASSSDSTDTQYF. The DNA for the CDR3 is TGTGCCAGCAGCTCGGACAGCACAGATACGCAGTATTTT. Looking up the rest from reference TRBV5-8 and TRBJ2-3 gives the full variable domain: EAGVTQSPTHLIKTRGQQATLRCSPISGHTSVYWYQQALGLGLQFLLWYDEGEERNRGNFPPRFSGRQFPNYSSELNVNALELEDSALYLCASSSDSTDTQYFGPGTRLTVL.

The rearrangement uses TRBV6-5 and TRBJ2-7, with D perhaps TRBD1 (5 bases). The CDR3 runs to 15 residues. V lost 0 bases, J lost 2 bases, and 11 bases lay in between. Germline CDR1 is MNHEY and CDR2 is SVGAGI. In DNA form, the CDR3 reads TGTGCCAGCAGTTACTCGGTCCAGGGAACCTACGAGCAGTACTTC. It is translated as CASSYSVQGTYEQYF.

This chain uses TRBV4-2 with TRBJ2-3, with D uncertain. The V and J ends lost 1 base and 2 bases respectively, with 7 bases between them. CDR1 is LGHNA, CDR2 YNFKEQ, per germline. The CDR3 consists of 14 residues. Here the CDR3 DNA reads TGTGCCAGCAGCCAAGGTTACACCACAGATACGCAGTATTTT. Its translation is CASSQGYTTDTQYF.

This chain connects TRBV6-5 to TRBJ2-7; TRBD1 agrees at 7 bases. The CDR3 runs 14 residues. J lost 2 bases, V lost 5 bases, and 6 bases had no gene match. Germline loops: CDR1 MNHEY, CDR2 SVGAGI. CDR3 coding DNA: TGTGCCAGCAGTACATGGGACAGAGCCTACGAGCAGTACGTC. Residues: CASSTWDRAYEQYV.